The 23 T cell receptor beta chains below all came from one sample that was sequenced in a study of regulatory T cells in long-lasting Graves disease. Time point described: newly diagnosed GD, antithyroid drugs for less than 3 months. PBMC RNA served as the TCR library source. Relying on iRepertoire HTBI primers and Arm-PCR of CDR3 regions, the team built TCR beta libraries. One entry per CDR3 protein results from TCRdb running MiXCR on the multiplex PCR reads. The sample contains hundreds of thousands of distinct CDR3 sequences, roughly 13% of which appear only once. These records were also assigned to another study, of T cells in Graves' hyperthyroidism and ophthalmopathy.

The material sequenced was peripheral blood mononuclear cells (PBMCs), taken at new diagnosis, from a patient treated with antithyroid drugs. The receptors come from a young man with Graves disease.

This clonotype has a handful of counts. This sequence joins TRBV20-1 and TRBJ1-1, with unresolved D. The germline V gene encodes CDR1 DFQATT and CDR2 SNEGSKA (reference sequence). Between the trimmed V and J ends, which lost 6 bases and 2 bases, there was a span of 10 bases. The CDR3 length is 12 residues. CDR3 DNA sequence: TGCAGTGCCAGACCGCGTAACACTGAAGCTTTCTTT. Translation: CSARPRNTEAFF.

This clonotype appeared many times. V and J are TRBV25-1 and TRBJ2-1; weak D call: TRBD2 (6 bases). Germline V gives CDR1 MGHDK, CDR2 SYGVNS. Trimming took 3 bases from V and 0 from J, leaving 9 bases between them. CDR3 length equals 15 residues. The CDR3 bases are TGTGCCAGCAGTGACGGGACTTTCTCCTACAATGAGCAGTTCTTC. Its protein is CASSDGTFSYNEQFF.

This sequence joins TRBV20-1 and TRBJ2-3, with 8 bases that match TRBD2. CDR1 and CDR2 (germline): DFQATT, SNEGSKA (reference sequence). Trimming took 3 bases from V and 5 from J; bases not matched to a gene: 10. The CDR3 spans 15 residues. The CDR3 spells CSASPGLVLKDTQYF. CDR3 in DNA: TGCAGTGCTAGTCCGGGACTAGTTTTAAAAGATACGCAGTATTTT.

This clonotype came up many times. One end of the junction does not line up with germline, which may come from a read error. The chain links TRBV18 to TRBJ2-7; tentatively, D is TRBD2 (5 bases). The CDR3 contains 13 residues. Germline V CDR1 and CDR2: KGHSH, LQKENI. The CDR3 is CASSHVGAHSPRF. The CDR3 region has the DNA TGTGCCAGCTCCCACGTGGGAGCACACTCACCTCGGTTC.

The rearrangement links TRBV10-2 to TRBJ2-7; 11 bases match TRBD2. Trimming removed 6 bases from V and 0 bases from J; junction bases left unmatched: 4. Per germline, CDR1 WSHSY and CDR2 SAAADI. The CDR3 sequence is 15 residues long. CDR3 nucleotides: TGCGCCAGCAGGGATAGCGGGAGGGGCTCCTACGAGCAGTACTTC. Residues: CASRDSGRGSYEQYF.

A few counts support this clonotype. The CDR3 sequence: CATSREGWDTEAFF. Here the CDR3 DNA reads TGTGCCACCAGCAGAGAAGGGTGGGACACTGAAGCTTTCTTT. The rearrangement links TRBV15 to TRBJ1-1; D call uncertain. V lost 0 bases, J lost 3 bases, and 8 bases lay in between. The CDR3 sequence is 14 residues long. Looked up from germline, CDR1 is LNHNV and CDR2 is YYDKDF (reference sequence).

This clonotype was detected many times. CDR3 sequence reads: CASSLTSGNEQFF. In DNA, the CDR3 is TGTGCCAGCAGCTTAACTAGCGGCAATGAGCAGTTCTTC. The chain combines TRBV5-6 with TRBJ2-1; 8 bases are a match to TRBD2. The CDR3 consists of 13 residues. Germline V CDR1 and CDR2: SGHDT, YYEEEE. V lost 2 bases and J lost 6; bases outside the gene matches: 1. The full variable domain, its missing parts supplied by reference TRBV5-6 and TRBJ2-1, is DAGVTQSPTHLIKTRGQQVTLRCSPKSGHDTVSWYQQALGQGPQFIFQYYEEEERQRGNFPDRFSGHQFPNYSSELNVNALLLGDSALYLCASSLTSGNEQFFGPGTRLTVL.

This clonotype was recorded at least ten times. The rearrangement joins TRBV27 to TRBJ2-7; D may be TRBD1 or TRBD2 (5 bases each). The V gene lost 6 bases and the J gene lost 7 bases, with 25 bases spanning the gap. The CDR3 is 16 amino acids. Germline V CDR1 and CDR2: MNHEY, SMNVEV (reference sequence). DNA of the CDR3: TGTGCCAGCAGGCCTCGCCCGGGACCCCCGACGGGGGAGCAGTACTTC. Translated, it gives CASRPRPGPPTGEQYF.

This clonotype was counted between two and nine times. The J gene is TRBJ1-5, the V gene TRBV5-5; the D gene is possibly TRBD1 (6 bases). Germline V gives CDR1 SGHKS, CDR2 YYEKEE (reference sequence). The CDR3 contains 14 residues. V was pared by 6 bases and J by 6 bases, with 16 bases between. In DNA form, the CDR3 reads TGTGCCAGCATCCTACAGGGTTACGGTCAGCCCCAGCATTTT. It codes for CASILQGYGQPQHF.

The genes are TRBV5-1 and TRBJ1-1, with TRBD1 matching 10 bases. The CDR3 length is 15 residues. CDR1 SGHRS and CDR2 YFSETQ come from the germline V gene. V was clipped by 2 bases and J by 10 bases; unmatched bases: 11. CDR3 region: CASSFLTGGTFLAFF. The DNA of the CDR3 is TGCGCCAGCAGCTTCTTGACAGGGGGCACCTTTTTAGCTTTCTTT.

Comments on this clonotype: A far larger clone is only one base removed, so a read error is likely. This chain uses TRBV12-3 or TRBV12-4 with TRBJ1-3; maybe TRBD1 (5 bases). Trimming stripped 8 bases from V and 0 bases from J, with 14 bases between. This CDR3 contains 15 residues. The CDR3 DNA reads as TGTGCCAGCGGCCGGGACTCTTACTCTGGAAACACCATATATTTT. Protein sequence: CASGRDSYSGNTIYF.

This clonotype was counted at least ten times. V usage is TRBV13 and J usage is TRBJ1-1, with TRBD1 as a possible D gene (5 bases). Trimming removed 5 bases from V and 5 bases from J, with 15 bases in between. This CDR3 comprises 14 residues. In germline, CDR1 is PRHDT, CDR2 FYEKMQ (reference sequence). The CDR3, as DNA: TGTGCCAGCAGCCCGAATCCGGGGGGGACTGAAGCTTTCTTT. It yields the protein CASSPNPGGTEAFF.

This clonotype was seen more than once but under ten times. The limits of the CDR3 on the DNA are not certain, so only TCRdb's listed CDR3 is given. The rearrangement links TRBV27 to TRBJ1-2; the listed D gene, TRBD1, was not tested against the DNA. The CDR3 is 15 residues long, ends included. Looked up from germline, CDR1 is MNHEY and CDR2 is SMNVEV (reference sequence). This CDR3 is CASSTSTRGNYGYTF.

The sample holds many counts of this clonotype. The V gene is TRBV2, the J gene TRBJ2-5; 8 nucleotides line up with TRBD1. Germline V gene sequence: CDR1 SNHLY, CDR2 FYNNEI. J lost 6 bases, V lost 4 bases, and 4 bases had no gene match. The length of the CDR3 is 13 residues. Written as DNA, the CDR3 is TGTGCCAGCAGTGGGACAGGGAGTCAGACCCAGTACTTC. It translates to CASSGTGSQTQYF.

This clonotype showed up many times. The gene calls are TRBV3-1 and TRBJ1-1; the D gene is possibly TRBD1 (5 bases). CDR1 and CDR2 from the germline V gene are LGHDT and YNNKEL (reference sequence). The CDR3 consists of 15 residues. V lost 0 bases and J lost 6, with 14 bases in between. CDR3 sequence: CASSQEGGRESEAFF. Written as DNA, the CDR3 is TGTGCCAGCAGCCAAGAGGGGGGACGGGAATCTGAAGCTTTCTTT.

This clonotype has ten or more counts. This chain joins TRBV12-3 or TRBV12-4 and TRBJ2-3; D gene uncertain. The V end lost 2 bases, the J end lost 6 bases, and 18 bases lay between the germline ends. The CDR3 spans 16 residues. The CDR3 sequence is CASSLFGFPGMDTQYF. The DNA of the CDR3 is TGTGCCAGCAGTTTATTTGGGTTTCCCGGCATGGATACGCAGTATTTT.

In this sample, this clonotype turned up a few times. V and J are TRBV7-3 and TRBJ2-5; 8 positions match TRBD2. CDR1 is SGHTA, CDR2 FQGTGA, per germline. V shed 5 bases and J 4 bases; nucleotides not matched to a gene: 6. CDR3 length equals 14 residues. The chain's CDR3 is CASSPAGARETQYF. CDR3 in DNA: TGTGCCAGCAGCCCAGCGGGAGCGCGAGAGACCCAGTACTTC.

In its sample, this clonotype was seen many times. J is TRBJ2-3 and V is TRBV2; no clear D. The CDR3 totals 12 residues. CDR1 is SNHLY and CDR2 is FYNNEI in the germline V gene. V gave up 2 bases and J gave up 3 bases, with 3 bases separating them. The CDR3 loop reads CASSERTDTQYF. CDR3 DNA sequence: TGTGCCAGCAGTGAAAGGACAGATACGCAGTATTTT. The full variable domain, its missing parts supplied by reference TRBV2 and TRBJ2-3, is EPEVTQTPSHQVTQMGQEVILRCVPISNHLYFYWYRQILGQKVEFLVSFYNNEISEKSEIFDDQFSVERPDGSNFTLKIRSTKLEDSAMYFCASSERTDTQYFGPGTRLTVL.

In its sample, this clonotype was seen a few times. V is TRBV7-9 and J is TRBJ1-2, with a possible D match to TRBD1 (6 bases). The length of the CDR3 is 14 residues. Trimming took 3 bases from V and 4 from J, leaving 12 bases between them. Germline V gene data show CDR1 as SEHNR and CDR2 as FQNEAQ (reference sequence). The CDR3 region has the DNA TGTGCCAGCAGCTTCCTTGGACAGAGCTATGGCTACACCTTC. Residues: CASSFLGQSYGYTF.

This clonotype has at least ten counts. The V and J genes are TRBV7-3 and TRBJ2-1; D possibly corresponds to TRBD1 (7 bases). The CDR3 covers 15 residues. Germline lookup yields CDR1 SGHTA and CDR2 FQGTGA. The V end lost 5 bases, the J end lost 5 bases, and 16 bases lay between the germline ends. Written as DNA, the CDR3 is TGTGCCAGCAGCGCAGGGGGGACTTTGAACAATGAGCAGTTCTTC. This encodes CASSAGGTLNNEQFF.

The sample holds a few counts of this clonotype. The J gene is TRBJ1-2, the V gene TRBV10-3, with TRBD1 identical over 7 bases. The CDR3 covers 16 residues. Per germline, CDR1 ENHRY and CDR2 SYGVKD. V lost 0 bases to trimming and J lost 2 bases; unmatched junction nucleotides: 6. CDR3 in amino acids: CAISESKPGGNYGYTF. In DNA, the CDR3 is TGTGCCATCAGTGAGTCGAAGCCAGGGGGAAACTATGGCTACACCTTC.

This chain uses TRBV29-1 with TRBJ1-1, with D unclear. The CDR3 contains 11 residues. Germline V gives CDR1 SQVTM, CDR2 ANQGSEA. Trimming left V 5 bases short and J 11 bases short, with 15 bases between. The DNA for the CDR3 is TGCAGCGTTCCAACAGAGGGCCTCGCTTTCTTT. Amino acids: CSVPTEGLAFF. The complete variable domain, with remaining parts taken from reference TRBV29-1 and TRBJ1-1, reads SAVISQKPSRDICQRGTSLTIQCQVDSQVTMMFWYRQQPGQSLTLIATANQGSEATYESGFVIDKFPISRPNLTFSTLTVSNMSPEDSSIYLCSVPTEGLAFFGQGTRLTVV.

This clonotype has a count of ten or more. The chain carries TRBV12-3 or TRBV12-4 and TRBJ1-1; perhaps TRBD1 as D (6 bases). V was shortened by 6 bases and J by 5 bases, with 13 bases between the two germline ends. This CDR3 comprises 13 residues. CDR3 bases: TGTGCCAGCAGGAACAGGGTAGGGACTGAAGCTTTCTTT. Translation: CASRNRVGTEAFF.